The rows below give T cell receptor beta chains drawn from one sample of a study of cytomegalovirus exposure and HLA in healthy donors. Method: immunoSEQ multiplex PCR; TCRdb's copy keeps in-frame clones and lacks some. There are about 180,000 clones in the sample; 80% occur only once, and 1.5% to 2% lies in the top ten. Sequencing input: PBMCs. These receptors were taken from a woman in her twenties or thirties in good health and CMV-seronegative. The CDR3 runs from the conserved cysteine through the conserved F or W. D genes are given only for firm matches. The size field is filled for only some rows; it gives once, few, many or a size class.

TRBJ1-2 | TRBV4-3 | . | 16 | . | CASSQVTGPFLYGYTF | TGCGCCAGCAGCCAAGTGACAGGTCCTTTCCTCTATGGCTACACCTTC
TRBJ1-1 | TRBV28 | . | 14 | . | CASVSGAMNTEAFF | TGTGCCAGCGTCTCGGGAGCGATGAACACTGAAGCTTTCTTT
TRBJ2-2 | TRBV4-3 | TRBD2 | 16 | few | CASSQGTSGSTGELFF | TGCGCCAGCAGCCAAGGGACTAGCGGGAGCACCGGGGAGCTGTTTTTT
TRBJ1-1 | TRBV7-3 | . | 14 | . | CASTGVAATTEAFF | TGTGCCAGCACGGGGGTGGCCGCGACCACTGAAGCTTTCTTT
TRBJ2-5 | TRBV7-7 | TRBD2 | 15 | . | CASSLLAGAGETQYF | TGTGCTAGCAGCTTACTAGCGGGGGCGGGGGAGACCCAGTACTTC
TRBJ1-2 | TRBV19 | TRBD1 | 15 | . | CASSNPGTANYGYTF | TGTGCCAGTAGTAACCCTGGGACAGCTAACTATGGCTACACCTTC
TRBJ2-6 | TRBV5-1 | TRBD1 | 17 | . | CASSGGQGSSGANVLTF | TGCGCCAGCAGCGGGGGACAGGGGAGCTCTGGGGCCAACGTCCTGACTTTC
TRBJ2-7 | TRBV11-2 | . | 14 | . | CASKMDRYSYEQYF | TGTGCCAGCAAGATGGACAGATACTCCTACGAGCAGTACTTC
TRBJ1-2 | TRBV2 | . | 13 | . | CASSEWQGGGYTF | TGTGCCAGCAGTGAATGGCAGGGTGGTGGCTACACCTTC
TRBJ1-5 | TRBV6-9 | TRBD1 | 17 | few | CASSYTSEGAGNQPQHF | TGTGCCAGCAGTTATACGTCTGAGGGGGCCGGCAATCAGCCCCAGCATTTT
TRBJ1-4 | TRBV30 | . | 15 | . | CAWTSGGFSNEKLFF | TGTGCCTGGACCTCGGGGGGGTTCTCGAATGAAAAACTGTTTTTT
TRBJ2-7 | TRBV7-2 | . | 15 | . | CASSLKWTPAYEQYF | TGTGCCAGCAGCTTAAAATGGACACCTGCCTACGAGCAGTACTTC
TRBJ1-4 | TRBV5-1 | . | 15 | . | CASSFVGGSNEKLFF | TGCGCCAGCAGCTTCGTCGGGGGTTCTAACGAAAAACTGTTTTTT
TRBJ1-2 | TRBV6-5 | TRBD1 | 15 | . | CASSYRQGRGYGYTF | TGTGCCAGCAGTTATCGACAGGGACGAGGCTATGGCTACACCTTC
TRBJ1-5 | TRBV25-1 | TRBD1 | 14 | . | CASEDRVGNQPQHF | TGTGCCAGCGAGGACAGGGTGGGGAATCAGCCCCAGCATTTT
TRBJ2-5 | TRBV15 | TRBD2 | 17 | . | CATSRPKRPRRGETQYF | TGTGCCACCAGCAGACCAAAAAGACCGCGGCGGGGGGAGACCCAGTACTTC
TRBJ2-7 | TRBV29-1 | TRBD1 | 14 | . | CSVRPGTGIYEQYF | TGCAGCGTTAGACCCGGGACAGGGATTTACGAGCAGTACTTC
TRBJ1-1 | TRBV9 | . | 15 | . | CASSVDGGAGTEAFF | TGTGCCAGCAGCGTAGATGGGGGGGCGGGCACTGAAGCTTTCTTT
TRBJ1-1 | TRBV12-5 | . | 12 | . | CASGVLYTEAFF | TGTGCTAGTGGGGTCCTATACACTGAAGCTTTCTTT
TRBJ1-1 | TRBV2 | . | 12 | . | CASRAGGTEAFF | TGTGCCAGCAGGGCGGGGGGCACTGAAGCTTTCTTT
TRBJ1-1 | TRBV30 | . | 11 | . | CAHTRNTEAFF | TGTGCCCATACACGGAACACTGAAGCTTTCTTT
TRBJ1-2 | TRBV11-2 | . | 12 | . | CASSPQGRGYTF | TGTGCCAGCAGCCCCCAGGGAAGAGGCTACACCTTC
TRBJ2-4 | TRBV6-5 | TRBD1 | 15 | few | CASRATGGGKNIQYF | TGTGCCAGCAGGGCGACAGGGGGTGGCAAAAACATTCAGTACTTC
TRBJ2-1 | TRBV4-1 | . | 18 | . | CASSQDLGTGTRGNEQFF | TGCGCCAGCAGCCAAGACCTCGGGACTGGGACGAGGGGCAATGAGCAGTTCTTC
TRBJ2-1 | TRBV18 | TRBD2 | 18 | once | CASSPLGTSGGQDNEQFF | TGTGCCAGCTCACCTTTGGGCACTAGCGGGGGGCAGGACAATGAGCAGTTCTTC
TRBJ1-1 | TRBV6-5 | . | 16 | . | CASSYRGVGGHTEAFF | TGTGCCAGCAGTTACCGGGGAGTCGGGGGGCACACTGAAGCTTTCTTT
TRBJ2-3 | TRBV7-2 | TRBD1 | 16 | . | CASSPTQGAGTDTQYF | TGTGCCAGCAGCCCGACCCAGGGGGCTGGCACAGATACGCAGTATTTT
TRBJ2-1 | TRBV18 | TRBD2 | 15 | once | CASGSWRGGRNEQFF | TGTGCCAGCGGGTCTTGGCGGGGGGGCCGAAATGAGCAGTTCTTC
TRBJ1-2 | TRBV7-2 | . | 13 | . | CASSLGAVGGYTF | TGTGCCAGCAGCTTGGGGGCGGTGGGTGGCTACACCTTC
TRBJ2-5 | TRBV29-1 | TRBD1 | 15 | . | CSVEGGTGGRETQYF | TGCAGCGTTGAAGGGGGGACAGGGGGGCGAGAGACCCAGTACTTC
TRBJ2-5 | TRBV12-5 | TRBD1 | 13 | . | CASGPDRGETQYF | TGTGCTAGTGGCCCCGACAGGGGGGAGACCCAGTACTTC
TRBJ2-5 | TRBV7-2 | . | 13 | . | CASSVVRQETQYF | TGTGCCAGCAGCGTAGTTCGCCAAGAGACCCAGTACTTC
TRBJ1-2 | TRBV10-3 | . | 13 | . | CANRAGPNYGYTF | TGTGCCAACCGGGCGGGACCGAACTATGGCTACACCTTC
TRBJ2-7 | TRBV6-5 | . | 14 | . | CASSFQGWAYEQYF | TGTGCCAGCAGTTTCCAGGGATGGGCCTACGAGCAGTACTTC
TRBJ1-1 | TRBV20-1 | . | 11 | . | CRGGDNTEAFF | TGCCGAGGGGGGGATAACACTGAAGCTTTCTTT
TRBJ2-3 | TRBV10-1 | TRBD2 | 15 | . | CASSDPSGSTDTQYF | TGCGCCAGCAGTGACCCTAGCGGGAGCACAGATACGCAGTATTTT
TRBJ2-1 | TRBV5-1 | TRBD1 | 16 | . | CASSPGQLNGINEQFF | TGCGCCAGCAGCCCGGGACAGCTCAACGGCATCAATGAGCAGTTCTTC
TRBJ2-7 | TRBV19 | TRBD2 | 17 | . | CASSRLAGGAESYEQYF | TGTGCCAGTAGTCGACTAGCGGGGGGTGCCGAATCCTACGAGCAGTACTTC
TRBJ2-5 | TRBV27 | TRBD1 | 12 | . | CASSYRQGPQYF | TGTGCCAGCAGTTACCGACAGGGCCCGCAGTACTTC
TRBJ2-7 | TRBV7-8 | TRBD1 | 17 | . | CASSSRDRDVLSYEQYF | TGTGCCAGCAGCTCCCGGGACAGGGACGTACTTTCCTACGAGCAGTACTTC
TRBJ2-7 | TRBV7-8 | TRBD1 | 18 | . | CASSRTGGSRSHSYEQYF | TGTGCCAGCAGCCGGACAGGGGGCTCACGTAGCCACTCCTACGAGCAGTACTTC
TRBJ1-3 | TRBV5-1 | . | 16 | . | CASSLGTGDSGNTIYF | TGCGCCAGCAGCTTGGGTACAGGAGACTCTGGAAACACCATATATTTT
TRBJ2-7 | TRBV6-4 | . | 15 | . | CASSDSQGGSAEQYF | TGTGCCAGCAGTGACTCCCAGGGGGGATCCGCCGAGCAGTACTTC
TRBJ2-5 | TRBV4-3 | TRBD1 | 17 | . | CASSQHRTGGGGETQYF | TGCGCCAGCAGCCAGCACAGGACAGGGGGGGGTGGAGAGACCCAGTACTTC
TRBJ1-1 | TRBV2 | . | 13 | . | CASTRFADTEAFF | TGTGCCAGCACGAGGTTTGCGGACACTGAAGCTTTCTTT
TRBJ2-7 | TRBV6-5 | . | 16 | . | CASSYSGGAFSYEQYF | TGTGCCAGCAGTTACTCGGGGGGGGCATTCTCCTACGAGCAGTACTTC